The 22 T cell receptor beta chains below all came from one sample that was sequenced in a study of blood T cell repertoires in COVID-19. Data came from immunoSEQ multiplex PCR; TCRdb stores just in-frame clones and leaves some out. The sample records 60,000 to 65,000 clones, 72% being singletons. The sequencing sample was made of peripheral blood. The receptors were gathered from a woman between 65 and 79 years old with COVID-19, enrolled during active disease.

This clone has just one count. V is TRBV2 and J is TRBJ1-4, with TRBD1 identical over 8 bases. Trimming took 6 bases from V and 7 from J; bases not matched to a gene: 7. The CDR3 covers 14 residues. Germline CDR1 SNHLY, CDR2 FYNNEI. The CDR3 coding sequence is TGTGCCAGCAGACCCGACAGGGGAACTGAAAAACTGTTTTTT. The encoded protein is CASRPDRGTEKLFF.

The CDR3 loop reads CAISDPRRTQYEQYV. The CDR3 DNA follows: TGTGCCATCAGTGATCCTCGAAGGACTCAATACGAGCAGTACGTC. The chain recombines TRBV10-3 with TRBJ2-7, with D possibly matching TRBD2 (5 bases). Germline V gene data show CDR1 as ENHRY and CDR2 as SYGVKD. The ends were cut back, 3 bases at V and 4 bases at J, with 16 bases in the middle. The CDR3 runs 15 residues.

The chain is built from TRBV5-5 and TRBJ1-2; 7 nucleotides line up with TRBD1. The length of the CDR3 is 15 residues. The V segment lost 4 bases and the J segment 8 bases; nucleotides outside the gene matches: 14. Germline loops: CDR1 SGHKS, CDR2 YYEKEE (reference sequence). The CDR3 sequence is CASSPPYQGGKGYTF. DNA for the CDR3: TGTGCCAGCAGCCCCCCCTACCAGGGGGGAAAAGGCTACACCTTC.

The gene calls are TRBV4-2 and TRBJ1-2, with TRBD1 matching 7 bases. The germline V gene encodes CDR1 LGHNA and CDR2 YNFKEQ. Losses at the gene ends were 4 bases for V and 6 bases for J; bases not matched to a gene: 11. This CDR3 is 15 amino acids long. CDR3 nucleotides: TGTGCCAGCAGCCCTCTGATAGGGGGCGCAGATGGCTACACCTTC. Translating it yields CASSPLIGGADGYTF.

The rearrangement uses TRBV7-8 and TRBJ2-5; the D gene is possibly TRBD1 (5 bases). Germline V gene data show CDR1 as SGHVS and CDR2 as FQNEAQ. Between the trimmed V and J ends, which lost 0 bases and 4 bases, there was a span of 12 bases. This CDR3 comprises 15 residues. As DNA, the CDR3 is TGTGCCAGCAGCTTAGCGGTGGGGCTACGAGAGACCCAGTACTTC. Amino acids: CASSLAVGLRETQYF.

The chain carries TRBV5-6 and TRBJ1-2; 7 bases fit TRBD1. CDR3 length: 16 residues. With 4 bases clipped from V and 4 bases from J, the junction kept 13 bases outside the gene matches. CDR1 is SGHDT and CDR2 is YYEEEE in the germline V gene. The CDR3 here is CASSMPETGLAYGYTF. The DNA of the CDR3 is TGTGCCAGCAGCATGCCAGAGACAGGGCTGGCCTATGGCTACACCTTC.

This clone has only a few counts. This chain joins TRBV27 and TRBJ2-7, with 7 bases lining up with TRBD1. The CDR3 runs 14 residues. The V and J ends lost 7 bases and 2 bases, in that order; junction bases with no gene match: 8. Germline-derived CDR1 and CDR2 are MNHEY and SMNVEV (reference sequence). CDR3 protein: CASNSRDSPYEQYV. The CDR3 DNA sequence: TGTGCCAGCAACTCACGGGACAGCCCCTACGAGCAGTACGTC.

V is TRBV19 and J is TRBJ1-1, with a weak D call TRBD1 (6 bases). CDR1 LNHDA and CDR2 SQIVND come from the germline V gene (reference sequence). The CDR3 length is 11 residues. The V gene lost 6 bases and the J gene lost 6 bases, with 8 bases spanning the gap. For the CDR3, the DNA is TGTGCCAGTAGAAACAGGGCTGAAGCTTTCTTT. Translation: CASRNRAEAFF.

This clone came up a few times. V is TRBV6-1 and J is TRBJ1-1; weak D call: TRBD1 (5 bases). Trimming removed 2 bases from V and 1 base from J, with 5 bases in between. This CDR3 spans 13 amino acids. Germline V gene sequence: CDR1 MNHNS, CDR2 SASEGT. The CDR3 loop is CASSEQGNTEAFF. CDR3 DNA: TGTGCCAGCAGTGAACAGGGGAACACTGAAGCTTTCTTT.

The chain recombines TRBV19 with TRBJ2-3; 8 bases agree with TRBD1. The CDR3 is made up of 17 amino acids. With V trimmed by 4 bases and J by 6 bases, 15 bases remained unmatched. Germline CDR1 is LNHDA and CDR2 is SQIVND (reference sequence). The CDR3 DNA follows: TGTGCCAGTAGTACCTTAAGCAGGACAGGGCGACGGGATACGCAGTATTTT. Encoded protein: CASSTLSRTGRRDTQYF.

This sequence joins TRBV19 and TRBJ2-4, with 9 bases aligning to TRBD1. Per the germline V gene, CDR1 is LNHDA and CDR2 is SQIVND (reference sequence). With V trimmed by 5 bases and J by 3 bases, 14 bases remained unmatched. This CDR3 comprises 18 residues. CDR3 in DNA: TGTGCCAGTAGTCTTCGTCCCGGGACAGGGTTCGGCAAAAACATTCAGTACTTC. Translated, it gives CASSLRPGTGFGKNIQYF.

The chain couples TRBV28 to TRBJ1-2; unclear D gene. V lost 3 bases and J 8 bases, leaving 16 bases between the germline ends. Germline loops: CDR1 MDHEN, CDR2 SYDVKM. The length of the CDR3 is 14 residues. DNA for the CDR3: TGTGCCAGCAGTTTGAGACACTCTCTGGCGGGCTACACCTTC. This sequence encodes CASSLRHSLAGYTF.

J is TRBJ1-5 and V is TRBV9, with 11 nucleotides matching TRBD1. V shed 4 bases and J 5 bases; nucleotides not matched to a gene: 14. Germline assignment: CDR1 SGDLS and CDR2 YYNGEE. This CDR3 region has 18 residues. The CDR3 spells CASSIRTGGKGFDQPQHF. As DNA, the CDR3 is TGTGCCAGCAGCATCCGGACAGGGGGCAAGGGGTTCGATCAGCCCCAGCATTTT. The full variable domain, completed using reference TRBV9 and TRBJ1-5, is DSGVTQTPKHLITATGQRVTLRCSPRSGDLSVYWYQQSLDQGLQFLIQYYNGEERAKGNILERFSAQQFPDLHSELNLSSLELGDSALYFCASSIRTGGKGFDQPQHFGDGTRLSIL.

The J gene is TRBJ2-2, the V gene TRBV4-2, with D possibly TRBD1 on 7 matching bases. V lost 4 bases and J 5 bases, leaving 26 bases between the germline ends. Germline values: CDR1 LGHNA, CDR2 YNFKEQ. This CDR3 region has 19 residues. In nucleotides, the CDR3 is TGTGCCAGCAGCCCCGGGACAGAGGCCGGGGGACTCCCAACCGGGGAGCTGTTTTTT. Protein: CASSPGTEAGGLPTGELFF.

The chain carries TRBV19 and TRBJ2-7; 8 bases map to TRBD1. After removal of 6 bases from V and 5 bases from J, the junction contained 9 bases not matched to a gene. CDR3 length: 14 residues. Germline lookup yields CDR1 LNHDA and CDR2 SQIVND (reference sequence). CDR3 sequence (DNA): TGTGCCAGTAGGCGGACAGGGAGGCCCCACGAGCAGTACTTC. This encodes CASRRTGRPHEQYF.

By share of the sample, this clone is medium-sized. The chain couples TRBV9 to TRBJ1-2, with no clear D. The V gene's germline CDR1 is SGDLS and CDR2 YYNGEE. Trimming took 4 bases from V and 7 from J, leaving 20 bases between them. The CDR3 is 15 residues long. The CDR3 is CASSLSSKSEFGYTF. CDR3 sequence (DNA): TGTGCCAGCAGCCTCTCATCGAAGAGCGAGTTTGGCTACACCTTC.

This clone was observed a handful of times. The chain combines TRBV7-8 with TRBJ1-1; tentative D call: TRBD1 (6 bases). This CDR3 contains 12 residues. The germline V gene encodes CDR1 SGHVS and CDR2 FQNEAQ. Trimming took 8 bases from V and 12 from J, leaving 19 bases between them. Here the CDR3 reads CASAHVPGATFF. CDR3 sequence (DNA): TGTGCCAGCGCCCATGTCCCAGGGGCGACTTTCTTT.

The J gene is TRBJ1-2, the V gene TRBV6-5; 10 bases are a match to TRBD1. The CDR3 runs 15 residues. Germline loops: CDR1 MNHEY, CDR2 SVGAGI. After removal of 6 bases from V and 6 bases from J, the junction contained 10 bases not matched to a gene. The CDR3 DNA reads TGTGCCAGCAGCCTCGGGGACAGGGGATGGGATGGCTACACCTTC. Encoded protein: CASSLGDRGWDGYTF.

The chain is built from TRBV19 and TRBJ1-2; weak D call: TRBD1 (5 bases). Germline CDR1 LNHDA, CDR2 SQIVND (reference sequence). The CDR3 loop spans 18 amino acids. V was trimmed by 3 bases and J by 0 bases, leaving 20 bases between them. CDR3 nucleotides: TGTGCCAGTAGTATTAGGAGCCTCAGGCAGGGCACTAACTATGGCTACACCTTC. Protein: CASSIRSLRQGTNYGYTF.

The chain employs TRBV10-3 and TRBJ1-6; 7 positions agree with TRBD1. V dropped 6 bases and J dropped 7; count of bases not matched to a gene: 0. The V gene's germline CDR1 is ENHRY and CDR2 SYGVKD. The CDR3 extends over 12 amino acids. The CDR3, as DNA: TGTGCCATCAGGACAGGGAATTCACCCCTCCACTTT. This gives the protein CAIRTGNSPLHF.

This sequence joins TRBV2 and TRBJ2-5; 11 bases agree with TRBD2. The V gene's germline CDR1 is SNHLY and CDR2 FYNNEI. V was pared by 7 bases and J by 5 bases, with 9 bases of the junction left unmatched. This CDR3 is 15 amino acids long. CDR3 region: CASNLAGGWEETQYF. Written as DNA, the CDR3 is TGTGCCAGCAACTTAGCGGGAGGGTGGGAGGAGACCCAGTACTTC.

This chain links TRBV6-5 with TRBJ2-2; 7 bases agree with TRBD1. V gave up 4 bases and J gave up 2 bases; unmatched junction bases: 4. The germline gives CDR1 MNHEY, CDR2 SVGAGI. This CDR3 contains 15 residues. CDR3 sequence: CASSFNRGNTGELFF. CDR3 in DNA: TGTGCCAGCAGTTTTAACAGGGGTAACACCGGGGAGCTGTTTTTT.